These 3 T cell receptor beta chains came from one sample sequenced in a study of PD-L1 blockade in urothelial cancer. As to time point: peripheral blood 6 weeks after treatment start. Sequenced by immunoSEQ multiplex PCR; TCRdb stores in-frame clones only, minus some. Here the sample spans about 30,000 clones, 79% being singletons. Sequences were derived from PBMCs, sampled around atezolizumab (anti-PD-L1) treatment. The origin of the receptors is an older man with urothelial cancer.

The chain carries TRBV6-5 and TRBJ1-1; weak D call: TRBD1 (6 bases). The CDR3 extends over 14 amino acids. V dropped 5 bases and J dropped 0 bases, with 10 bases sitting between them. In germline, CDR1 is MNHEY, CDR2 SVGAGI. CDR3 in DNA: TGTGCCAGCAGTCGCAGGGGCGTGAACACTGAAGCTTTCTTT. Translating it yields CASSRRGVNTEAFF.

The rearrangement uses TRBV5-4 and TRBJ2-7, with D perhaps TRBD2 (6 bases). The V gene's germline CDR1 is SGHNT and CDR2 YYREEE (reference sequence). Trimming removed 4 bases from V and 4 bases from J, with 18 bases in between. The CDR3 has 15 residues. CDR3 region: CASSPGGGNGYEQYF. In DNA form, the CDR3 reads TGTGCCAGCAGCCCGGGCGGCGGGAACGGGTACGAGCAGTACTTC.

The chain uses TRBV6-4 and TRBJ2-1, with 10 positions matching TRBD2. The CDR3 runs to 16 residues. The junction had 8 bases not matched to a gene; V was cut back by 3 bases and J by 6 bases. The V gene's germline CDR1 is MRHNA and CDR2 SNTAGT. The CDR3 spells CASSESVAGGLNEQFF. For the CDR3, the DNA is TGTGCCAGCAGTGAATCGGTAGCGGGAGGCCTCAATGAGCAGTTCTTC.